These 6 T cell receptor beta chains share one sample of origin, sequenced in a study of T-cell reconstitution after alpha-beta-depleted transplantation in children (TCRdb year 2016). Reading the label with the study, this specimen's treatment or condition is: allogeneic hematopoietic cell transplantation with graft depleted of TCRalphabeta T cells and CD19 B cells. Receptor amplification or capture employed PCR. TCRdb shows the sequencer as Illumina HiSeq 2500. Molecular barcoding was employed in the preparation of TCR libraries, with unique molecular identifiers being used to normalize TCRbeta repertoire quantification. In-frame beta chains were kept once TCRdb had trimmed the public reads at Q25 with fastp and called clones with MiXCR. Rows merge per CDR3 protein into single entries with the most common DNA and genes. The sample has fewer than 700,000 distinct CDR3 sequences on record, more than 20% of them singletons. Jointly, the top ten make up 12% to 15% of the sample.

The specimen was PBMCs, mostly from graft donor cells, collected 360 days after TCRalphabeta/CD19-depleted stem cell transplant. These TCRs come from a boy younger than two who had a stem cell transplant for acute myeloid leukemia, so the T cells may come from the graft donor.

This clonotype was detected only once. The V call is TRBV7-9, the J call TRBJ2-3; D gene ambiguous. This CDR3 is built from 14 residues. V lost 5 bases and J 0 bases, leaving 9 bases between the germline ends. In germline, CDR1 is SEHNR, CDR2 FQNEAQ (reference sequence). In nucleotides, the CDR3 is TGTGCCAGCAGCCTAGTGATGAGCACAGATACGCAGTATTTT. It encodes CASSLVMSTDTQYF.

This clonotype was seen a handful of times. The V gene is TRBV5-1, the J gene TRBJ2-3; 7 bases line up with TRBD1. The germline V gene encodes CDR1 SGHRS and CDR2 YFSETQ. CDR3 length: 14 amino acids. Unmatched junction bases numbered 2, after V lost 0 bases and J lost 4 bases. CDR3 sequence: CASSLVQGPDTQYF. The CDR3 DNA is TGCGCCAGCAGCTTGGTACAGGGGCCAGATACGCAGTATTTT.

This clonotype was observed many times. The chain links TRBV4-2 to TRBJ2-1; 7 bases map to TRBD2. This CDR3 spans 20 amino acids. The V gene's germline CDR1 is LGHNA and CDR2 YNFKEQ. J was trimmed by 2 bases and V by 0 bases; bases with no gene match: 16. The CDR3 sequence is CASSQDPLASSGAPYNEQFF. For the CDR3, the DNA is TGTGCCAGCAGCCAAGATCCCCTCGCCTCTAGCGGAGCCCCCTACAATGAGCAGTTCTTC.

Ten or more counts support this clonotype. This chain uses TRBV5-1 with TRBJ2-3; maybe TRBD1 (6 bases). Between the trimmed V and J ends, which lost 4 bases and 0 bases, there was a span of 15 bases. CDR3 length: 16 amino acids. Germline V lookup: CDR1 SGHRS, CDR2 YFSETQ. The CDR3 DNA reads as TGCGCCAGCAGCCCGGGATCGGGACACAGCACAGATACGCAGTATTTT. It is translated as CASSPGSGHSTDTQYF.

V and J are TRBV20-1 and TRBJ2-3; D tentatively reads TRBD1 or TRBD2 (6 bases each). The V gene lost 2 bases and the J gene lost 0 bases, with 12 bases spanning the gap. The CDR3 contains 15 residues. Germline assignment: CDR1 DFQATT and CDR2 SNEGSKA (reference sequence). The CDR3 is CSARRSGASTDTQYF. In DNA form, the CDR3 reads TGCAGTGCTAGACGCTCGGGGGCGAGCACAGATACGCAGTATTTT.

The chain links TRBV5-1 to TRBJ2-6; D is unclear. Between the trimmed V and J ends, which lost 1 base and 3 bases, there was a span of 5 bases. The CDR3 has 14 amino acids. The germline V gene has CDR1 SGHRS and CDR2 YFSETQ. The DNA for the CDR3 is TGCGCCAGCAGCTTGTTTGATGGGGCCAACGTCCTGACTTTC. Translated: CASSLFDGANVLTF.